What follows describes a single T cell receptor (beta chain). The antigen is unknown. This entry belongs to a study of cytomegalovirus exposure and HLA in healthy donors. Study results and limitations: The authors enumerated 150 to 200 TCR beta chains as linked to cytomegalovirus.

PCR was performed using 60 Vbeta and 13 Jbeta primers. Profiled with immunoSEQ multiplex PCR; TCRdb holds only in-frame clones, not every one. The sample lists some 120,000 clones, roughly 79% occurring once. With 3 bases clipped from V and 8 bases from J, the junction kept 12 bases outside the gene matches. Germline assignment: CDR1 LGHNA and CDR2 YSLEER. This CDR3 is 15 amino acids long. This chain connects TRBV4-3 to TRBJ1-2, with 7 bases identical to TRBD1. The source of this sequence is a woman aged 25 to 45 in good health and CMV-seronegative. The sequencing sample was made of PBMCs. CDR3 sequence reads: CASSQGVGGEGGYTF. As DNA, the CDR3 is TGCGCCAGCAGCCAGGGCGTAGGGGGCGAAGGGGGCTACACCTTC.